These 31 T cell receptor beta chains originate from one sample sequenced in a study of blood T cell repertoires in COVID-19 (dated by TCRdb to 2018 to 2020). Libraries were constructed by the immunoSEQ multiplex PCR assay. The table comes from immuneACCESS by way of TCRdb, which keeps in-frame sequences with V and J called. Part of the clones is missing from these tables; in studies checked, under half for an unresolved V gene and the rest for unknown reasons. Within this sample are about 74,000 clones, with approximately 88% of them counted one time only. 6% to 7.5% of the sample goes to the ten largest clones. Sample: peripheral blood. Every receptor here comes from a woman older than 75 with acute or convalescent COVID-19.

CDR3 sequence reads: CASSLVAQNEQFF. The CDR3 region has the DNA TGTGCCAGCAGCTTAGTGGCCCAAAATGAGCAGTTCTTC. The chain uses TRBV7-3 and TRBJ2-1; D is ambiguous. This CDR3 is built from 13 residues. V lost 2 bases to trimming and J lost 7 bases, with 9 bases between them. Germline V lookup: CDR1 SGHTA, CDR2 FQGTGA.

The V call is TRBV6-6, the J call TRBJ2-3; 8 bases line up with TRBD2. V lost 6 bases to trimming and J lost 3 bases; unmatched junction nucleotides: 11. Per the germline V gene, CDR1 is MNHNY and CDR2 is SVGAGI (reference sequence). CDR3 length equals 16 residues. The DNA for the CDR3 is TGTGCCAGCAGCCGAGGGCGGGGGGAAGGAACAGATACGCAGTATTTT. This sequence encodes CASSRGRGEGTDTQYF.

V gene TRBV27 combines with J gene TRBJ2-3, with a tentative D call TRBD2 (6 bases). Deletions cut 3 bases from V and 8 bases from J, with 15 bases between. Germline assignment: CDR1 MNHEY and CDR2 SMNVEV (reference sequence). The CDR3 runs 14 residues. CDR3 protein: CASSFSGGEGTQYF. For the CDR3, the DNA is TGTGCCAGCAGTTTCTCTGGAGGGGAAGGTACGCAGTATTTT.

This chain connects TRBV7-2 to TRBJ2-3; D might be TRBD1 (6 bases). Per germline, CDR1 SGHTA and CDR2 FQGNSA. Trimming took 8 bases from V and 5 from J, leaving 14 bases between them. The CDR3 spans 13 residues. The CDR3 bases are TGTGCCAGCTCGACGGGCAGGGGAGATACGCAGTATTTT. Protein product: CASSTGRGDTQYF.

The J gene is TRBJ2-7, the V gene TRBV6-5, with no clear D. Trimming shortened V by 4 bases and J by 5 bases, and 9 bases separated the two germline ends. Germline V gene data show CDR1 as MNHEY and CDR2 as SVGAGI. There are 12 residues in the CDR3. The CDR3 coding sequence is TGTGCCAGCAGTTCCCCTTACAACGAGCAGTACTTC. Its translation is CASSSPYNEQYF.

This rearrangement joins TRBV5-1 to TRBJ1-4; no reliable D call. CDR3 length: 17 amino acids. From germline, CDR1 is SGHRS and CDR2 YFSETQ. Trimming cost V 0 bases and J 0 bases, with 12 bases left between them. The CDR3 bases are TGCGCCAGCAGCTTGGAATACGGTCGAGCAACTAATGAAAAACTGTTTTTT. Translated: CASSLEYGRATNEKLFF. Using reference TRBV5-1 and TRBJ1-4 for the parts outside the CDR3, the full variable domain is KAGVTQTPRYLIKTRGQQVTLSCSPISGHRSVSWYQQTPGQGLQFLFEYFSETQRNKGNFPGRFSGRQFSNSRSEMNVSTLELGDSALYLCASSLEYGRATNEKLFFGSGTQLSVL.

This chain uses TRBV12-3 or TRBV12-4 with TRBJ2-4; D is uncertain. Deletions cut 5 bases from V and 8 bases from J, with 7 bases between. This CDR3 contains 11 residues. This CDR3 is CASSGGDIQYF. CDR3 bases: TGTGCCAGCAGTGGCGGAGACATTCAGTACTTC.

This chain uses TRBV5-4 with TRBJ1-6, with TRBD1 as a possible D gene (5 bases). The V gene's germline CDR1 is SGHNT and CDR2 YYREEE (reference sequence). This CDR3 has 14 amino acids. Trimming pared 7 bases from V and 9 bases from J, leaving 17 bases between. This CDR3 is CASGLGGRTSPLHF. CDR3 DNA sequence: TGTGCCAGCGGTCTGGGGGGGAGGACTTCACCCCTCCACTTT.

The CDR3 DNA is TGTGCCAGCAGCCCACCCACAGGCAACTATGGCTACACCTTC. Its protein product is CASSPPTGNYGYTF. The J gene is TRBJ1-2, the V gene TRBV3-1 (or the pseudogene TRBV3-2); D possibly corresponds to TRBD1 (5 bases). Germline V gives CDR1 LGHDT, CDR2 YNNKEL (reference sequence). This CDR3 has 14 amino acids. V gave up 4 bases and J gave up 2 bases, with 11 bases separating them.

The chain links TRBV19 to TRBJ2-2, with 8 bases matching TRBD2. This CDR3 is built from 16 residues. The V and J ends lost 1 base and 7 bases, in that order; junction bases with no gene match: 8. Looked up from germline, CDR1 is LNHDA and CDR2 is SQIVND (reference sequence). The CDR3 here is CASSIGELADYGELFF. Written as DNA, the CDR3 is TGTGCCAGTAGTATAGGCGAACTAGCGGATTACGGGGAGCTGTTTTTT.

The DNA of the CDR3 is TGTGCCTGGAGGCAGGGGACTAATGAAAAACTGTTTTTT. Translated, it gives CAWRQGTNEKLFF. This sequence joins TRBV30 and TRBJ1-4; TRBD1 is a possible D gene (6 bases). V shed 3 bases and J shed 2 bases, with 7 bases lying between them. The CDR3 totals 13 residues. CDR1 is GTSNPN, CDR2 SVGIG, per germline (reference sequence).

On this clone itself: The junction departs from the called germline gene at one end, perhaps through a read error. The chain links TRBV7-7 to TRBJ2-2; 7 bases align to TRBD1. Germline assignment: CDR1 SSHAT and CDR2 FNYEAQ (reference sequence). The CDR3 is 15 residues long. CDR3 coding DNA: TGTGCTAGCAGCGTCGACAGGGCGAACACCGGGGAGCTGTTTTTT. Encoded protein: CASSVDRANTGELFF.

Comment on this clone: Here the CDR3 omits its conserved ending phenylalanine or tryptophan, so a read error is the likely source. The limits of the CDR3 on the DNA are not certain, so only TCRdb's listed CDR3 is given. In the same sample, other DNA sequences code for this CDR3. The V call is TRBV21-1, the J call TRBJ2-7; the listed D gene, TRBD2, was not tested against the DNA. TRBV21-1 is noted as a pseudogene. The CDR3 numbers 15 amino acids, ends counted. The chain's CDR3 is CASSKALARTSVKAG.

This chain uses TRBV6-1 with TRBJ2-1; D may be TRBD1 (6 bases). This CDR3 has 13 residues. V lost 2 bases and J 9 bases, leaving 11 bases between the germline ends. From germline, CDR1 is MNHNS and CDR2 SASEGT. Here the CDR3 reads CASSETQGGEQFF. In DNA, the CDR3 is TGTGCCAGCAGTGAAACCCAAGGGGGTGAGCAGTTCTTC.

V is TRBV9 and J is TRBJ2-3; a possible D gene is TRBD1 (5 bases). Germline V gives CDR1 SGDLS, CDR2 YYNGEE. The CDR3 is made up of 15 amino acids. With 0 bases removed from V and 1 base from J, the gap between germline ends came to 9 bases. The CDR3 region is CASSVGEGGTDTQYF. The CDR3 coding sequence is TGTGCCAGCAGCGTAGGTGAAGGGGGCACAGATACGCAGTATTTT.

The V call is TRBV7-3, the J call TRBJ1-2, with D possibly matching TRBD1 (6 bases). Germline assignment: CDR1 SGHTA and CDR2 FQGTGA. V lost 7 bases, J lost 4 bases, and 22 bases lay in between. The CDR3 length is 16 residues. The DNA of the CDR3 is TGTGCCAGCACCCAAGAGGGACAACTACAGGGCTATGGCTACACCTTC. Encoded protein: CASTQEGQLQGYGYTF.

The V gene is TRBV6-5, the J gene TRBJ1-1; 12 bases map to TRBD1. The trim removed 2 bases at V and 5 bases at J, leaving 6 bases unmatched. This CDR3 spans 16 amino acids. Germline V gives CDR1 MNHEY, CDR2 SVGAGI. For the CDR3, the DNA is TGTGCCAGCAGTTACATACCGGGACAGGGGGCGACTGAAGCTTTCTTT. It is translated as CASSYIPGQGATEAFF.

This clone was seen only a few times. The chain has TRBV2 and TRBJ1-2; D is undetermined. CDR3 length equals 11 residues. Germline V CDR1 and CDR2: SNHLY, FYNNEI. V gave up 9 bases and J gave up 2 bases, with 7 bases separating them. The CDR3 loop reads CASRGNYGYTF. CDR3 coding DNA: TGTGCCAGTCGGGGAAACTATGGCTACACCTTC.

This rearrangement joins TRBV19 to TRBJ1-1; the D is unclear. The CDR3 totals 12 residues. CDR1 is LNHDA and CDR2 is SQIVND in the germline V gene (reference sequence). The V gene lost 1 base and the J gene lost 10 bases, with 10 bases spanning the gap. The CDR3 region is CASSIAVSGAFF. CDR3 nucleotide sequence: TGTGCCAGTAGTATAGCCGTGAGTGGAGCTTTCTTT. The full variable domain, in which reference TRBV19 and TRBJ1-1 provide the parts outside the CDR3, is DGGITQSPKYLFRKEGQNVTLSCEQNLNHDAMYWYRQDPGQGLRLIYYSQIVNDFQKGDIAEGYSVSREKKESFPLTVTSAQKNPTAFYLCASSIAVSGAFFGQGTRLTVV.

This clone appeared once. The chain recombines TRBV19 with TRBJ1-2; 7 nucleotides agree with TRBD1. The germline V gene encodes CDR1 LNHDA and CDR2 SQIVND (reference sequence). With 5 bases clipped from V and 2 bases from J, the junction kept 5 bases outside the gene matches. CDR3 length equals 14 residues. For the CDR3, the DNA is TGTGCCAGTAGTCTAGGGGGCTGGAACTATGGCTACACCTTC. As protein: CASSLGGWNYGYTF.

The chain joins TRBV18 to TRBJ2-7, with 10 bases identical to TRBD1. The CDR3 is 15 residues long. V gave up 6 bases and J gave up 4 bases; unmatched junction bases: 9. The germline V gene encodes CDR1 KGHSH and CDR2 LQKENI. This CDR3 is CASSSVGQGSYEQYF. Written as DNA, the CDR3 is TGTGCCAGCTCTTCGGTGGGACAGGGGTCTTACGAGCAGTACTTC. Full variable domain (rest looked up from reference TRBV18 and TRBJ2-7): NAGVMQNPRHLVRRRGQEARLRCSPMKGHSHVYWYRQLPEEGLKFMVYLQKENIIDESGMPKERFSAEFPKEGPSILRIQQVVRGDSAAYFCASSSVGQGSYEQYFGPGTRLTVT.

This sequence joins TRBV30 and TRBJ1-1; D is possibly TRBD1 (6 bases). The CDR3 covers 16 residues. The V end was cut by 3 bases, the J end by 0 bases, with 17 bases between. Germline values: CDR1 GTSNPN, CDR2 SVGIG (reference sequence). The CDR3 nucleotides are TGTGCCTGGAGGGGGCACAGGGCTAGCTTGAACACTGAAGCTTTCTTT. Residues: CAWRGHRASLNTEAFF.

The chain combines TRBV29-1 with TRBJ2-5; 7 bases align to TRBD1. This CDR3 has 14 residues. The V and J ends lost 2 bases and 2 bases, in that order; junction bases with no gene match: 5. Germline V gene data show CDR1 as SQVTM and CDR2 as ANQGSEA. The CDR3 coding sequence is TGCAGCGTTGAAATGACAGGGAAACAAGAGACCCAGTACTTC. Translating gives CSVEMTGKQETQYF.

The rearrangement uses TRBV27 and TRBJ2-1; D possibly corresponds to TRBD1 (6 bases). V was pared by 7 bases and J by 0 bases, with 16 bases between. This CDR3 contains 16 residues. From germline, CDR1 is MNHEY and CDR2 SMNVEV (reference sequence). The CDR3: CASTPSGQHSYNEQFF. CDR3 nucleotides: TGTGCCAGCACCCCGTCCGGACAGCACTCCTACAATGAGCAGTTCTTC.

The V call is TRBV20-1, the J call TRBJ2-3; no firm D call. The V gene lost 3 bases and the J gene lost 4 bases, with 14 bases spanning the gap. This CDR3 has 14 amino acids. Germline V CDR1 and CDR2: DFQATT, SNEGSKA (reference sequence). CDR3 loop: CSASLNLGPDTQYF. The CDR3 DNA reads TGCAGTGCTAGTCTCAACCTAGGTCCAGATACGCAGTATTTT.

The J gene is TRBJ2-1, the V gene TRBV5-1; possibly TRBD2 for D (5 bases). V was clipped by 5 bases and J by 0 bases, with 15 bases between them. CDR1 is SGHRS and CDR2 is YFSETQ in the germline V gene. This CDR3 region has 16 residues. The DNA for the CDR3 is TGCGCCAGCAGGGAGGATTTCCAGAGCTCCTACAATGAGCAGTTCTTC. Its translation is CASREDFQSSYNEQFF.

In its sample, this clone was seen once. The chain couples TRBV5-4 to TRBJ2-3; 8 bases line up with TRBD2. CDR3 length equals 15 residues. CDR1 is SGHNT and CDR2 is YYREEE in the germline V gene (reference sequence). V shed 6 bases and J 3 bases; nucleotides not matched to a gene: 9. CDR3 in amino acids: CASNSRTSSTDTQYF. DNA of the CDR3: TGTGCCAGCAACTCACGGACTAGCTCGACAGATACGCAGTATTTT.

This chain links TRBV9 with TRBJ2-1, with 7 bases matching TRBD2. CDR3 size: 18 residues. The J segment lost 0 bases and the V segment lost 4 bases, leaving 13 bases of the junction unmatched. Germline V gene data show CDR1 as SGDLS and CDR2 as YYNGEE. CDR3 sequence reads: CASSQIPASGISYNEQFF. CDR3 DNA sequence: TGTGCCAGCAGCCAGATTCCGGCTAGCGGCATCTCCTACAATGAGCAGTTCTTC.

The chain recombines TRBV6-1 with TRBJ2-1, with D possibly TRBD2 on 7 matching bases. Trimming removed 0 bases at V and 7 bases at J, with 25 bases between. Germline V lookup: CDR1 MNHNS, CDR2 SASEGT. The CDR3 has 19 residues. CDR3 sequence (DNA): TGTGCCAGCAGTGAAGCCTGGGGGCTAGCGGTCAGACGTAGGAATGAGCAGTTCTTC. Translated: CASSEAWGLAVRRRNEQFF.

This chain uses TRBV6-5 with TRBJ1-6; 9 bases fit TRBD1. Trimming at V came to 2 bases and at J to 9 bases, leaving 8 bases not matched to a gene. In germline, CDR1 is MNHEY, CDR2 SVGAGI. This CDR3 is built from 16 residues. CDR3 DNA: TGTGCCAGCAGTTACCAGACCGGGACAGGGAGTTCACCCCTCCACTTT. Translated: CASSYQTGTGSSPLHF.

This clone was observed a handful of times. The V gene is TRBV7-2, the J gene TRBJ2-7, with TRBD2 matching over 7 bases. Germline V gene sequence: CDR1 SGHTA, CDR2 FQGNSA. Trimming removed 7 bases from V and 7 bases from J; junction bases left unmatched: 10. The length of the CDR3 is 13 residues. The CDR3 loop is CASTKGLTDEQYF. Here the CDR3 DNA reads TGTGCCAGCACCAAGGGACTAACTGATGAGCAGTACTTC.